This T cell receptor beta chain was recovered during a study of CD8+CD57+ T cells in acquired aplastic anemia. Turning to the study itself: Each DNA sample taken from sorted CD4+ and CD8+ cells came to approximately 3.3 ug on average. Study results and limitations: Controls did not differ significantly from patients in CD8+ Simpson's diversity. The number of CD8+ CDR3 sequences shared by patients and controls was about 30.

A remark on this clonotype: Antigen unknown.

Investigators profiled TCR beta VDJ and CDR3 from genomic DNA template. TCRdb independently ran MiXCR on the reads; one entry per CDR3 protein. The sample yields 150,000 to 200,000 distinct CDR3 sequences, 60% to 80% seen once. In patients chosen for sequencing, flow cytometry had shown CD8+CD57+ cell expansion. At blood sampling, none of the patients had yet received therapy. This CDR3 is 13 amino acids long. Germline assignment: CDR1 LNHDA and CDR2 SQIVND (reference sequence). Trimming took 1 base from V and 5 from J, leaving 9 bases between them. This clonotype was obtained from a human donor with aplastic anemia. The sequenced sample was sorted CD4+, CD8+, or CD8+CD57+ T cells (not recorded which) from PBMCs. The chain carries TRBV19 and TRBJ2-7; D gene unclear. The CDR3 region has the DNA TGTGCCAGTAGTATAGTCCTATCCCACGAGCAGTACTTC. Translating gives CASSIVLSHEQYF.